This T cell receptor (beta chain) is drawn from a study of shared clonotypes between healthy human individuals. TCRdb's table, derived via immunoSEQ multiplex PCR, lists solely in-frame clones and lacks some. Of roughly 490,000 clones listed, less than 80% are singletons. The CDR3 has 14 residues. Germline values: CDR1 WSHSY, CDR2 SAAADI. Trimming pared 9 bases from V and 2 bases from J, leaving 14 bases between. Sequenced material: PBMCs. The J gene is TRBJ2-1, the V gene TRBV10-2; perhaps TRBD2 as D (6 bases). The clonotype originates from a woman aged 40 to 50 in good health. Some clones in this sample may be carry-over from other donors' samples. CDR3 nucleotides: TGCGCCAGTAGTAGCGGAGGGACCTACAATGAGCAGTTCTTC. It is translated as CASSSGGTYNEQFF.